Presented here are 5 T cell receptor beta chains from one specimen sequenced in a study of T cell responses to AZD1222 COVID-19 vaccine. The table came from immunoSEQ multiplex PCR; TCRdb's copy has only in-frame clones and leaves some out. Here the sample spans about 150,000 clones, approximately 88% being singletons. Source: peripheral blood, taken 28 days after the second AZD1222 dose. These TCRs come from an adult who received the AZD1222 COVID-19 vaccine.

This chain links TRBV12-3 or TRBV12-4 with TRBJ2-3; no clear D. There are 13 residues in the CDR3. Trimming shortened V by 3 bases and J by 4 bases, and 8 bases separated the two germline ends. The CDR3 sequence: CASSLGNADTQYF. In DNA form, the CDR3 reads TGTGCCAGCAGTTTGGGGAATGCAGATACGCAGTATTTT.

V gene TRBV27 combines with J gene TRBJ2-7; D is undetermined. The V gene's germline CDR1 is MNHEY and CDR2 SMNVEV (reference sequence). V was trimmed by 5 bases and J by 3 bases, leaving 17 bases between them. The CDR3 runs to 15 residues. CDR3: CASSPSGRHYYEQYF. The CDR3 coding sequence is TGTGCCAGCAGTCCAAGTGGCCGCCATTACTACGAGCAGTACTTC.

This clone was observed once. The chain joins TRBV5-4 to TRBJ2-1; no clear D. CDR3 length: 12 residues. Trimming took 4 bases from V and 7 from J, leaving 9 bases between them. The germline V gene encodes CDR1 SGHNT and CDR2 YYREEE (reference sequence). CDR3 sequence: CASSGTRNEQFF. The CDR3 DNA follows: TGTGCCAGCAGCGGCACAAGGAATGAGCAGTTCTTC.

This rearrangement joins TRBV27 to TRBJ1-2; maybe TRBD1 (6 bases). The ends were cut back, 2 bases at V and 10 bases at J, with 14 bases in the middle. The CDR3 runs to 13 residues. The germline CDR1 and CDR2 sequences are MNHEY and SMNVEV (reference sequence). In DNA, the CDR3 is TGTGCCAGCAGTTTACTTGAGGGACACATCTACACCTTC. Its protein product is CASSLLEGHIYTF.

The V gene is TRBV5-1, the J gene TRBJ2-1; the match to TRBD2 covers 7 bases. Germline V CDR1 and CDR2: SGHRS, YFSETQ. J was trimmed by 1 base and V by 7 bases; bases with no gene match: 2. This CDR3 has 13 residues. The CDR3 is CASGGDSYNEQFF. As DNA, the CDR3 is TGCGCCAGCGGGGGGGATTCCTACAATGAGCAGTTCTTC.